These 22 T cell receptor beta chains came from one sample sequenced in a study of T-cell memory formation after mild COVID-19. From the 5' RACE reads, TCRdb called clonotypes with MiXCR, one entry per CDR3 protein. The sample has 540,000 or so distinct CDR3 sequences, about 20% seen once. The sequenced sample was PBMCs or a T cell subset sorted from them (not recorded which). These receptors originate from an adult woman who had mild COVID-19 (a few samples of this study predate the infection). Cell type and time point are not known.

This clonotype was counted a few times. The J gene is TRBJ2-5, the V gene TRBV18; the D call may be TRBD1 or TRBD2 (5 bases each). This CDR3 is built from 16 residues. The germline V and J ends were trimmed by 1 base and 1 base, with 13 bases remaining between them. Germline V gives CDR1 KGHSH, CDR2 LQKENI. The CDR3 DNA is TGTGCCAGCTCACCACTCGACGGGGCAGGCCAAGAGACCCAGTACTTC. It specifies CASSPLDGAGQETQYF.

The table lists this clonotype with a few counts. The V and J genes are TRBV7-2 and TRBJ2-1, with 13 bases aligning to TRBD2. The CDR3 spans 17 residues. Germline-derived CDR1 and CDR2 are SGHTA and FQGNSA. V trimming: 0 bases; J trimming: 3 bases; junction bases outside the gene matches: 2. The CDR3 loop reads CASSLAGTSGIYNEQFF. CDR3 nucleotide sequence: TGTGCCAGCAGCTTAGCTGGGACTAGCGGGATCTACAATGAGCAGTTCTTC.

CDR3 amino acids: CASRFRQGMNTEAFF. The CDR3 nucleotides read TGTGCAAGTCGCTTTCGACAGGGGATGAACACTGAAGCTTTCTTT. V and J are TRBV12-2 and TRBJ1-1; the table names TRBD1, a call not compared with the DNA. TRBV12-2 is assigned pseudogene status. The CDR3 totals 15 residues.

The chain combines TRBV5-4 with TRBJ1-1; 10 bases line up with TRBD1. J was trimmed by 6 bases and V by 4 bases; bases with no gene match: 6. CDR1 SGHNT and CDR2 YYREEE come from the germline V gene (reference sequence). This CDR3 has 14 amino acids. In DNA form, the CDR3 reads TGTGCCAGCAGCCACCGGACAGGGGGATCTGAAGCTTTCTTT. It translates to CASSHRTGGSEAFF. The variable domain in full, with the rest retrieved from reference TRBV5-4 and TRBJ1-1, is ETGVTQSPTHLIKTRGQQVTLRCSSQSGHNTVSWYQQALGQGPQFIFQYYREEENGRGNFPPRFSGLQFPNYSSELNVNALELDDSALYLCASSHRTGGSEAFFGQGTRLTVV.

This clonotype was detected only a few times. This sequence joins TRBV2 and TRBJ2-1, with D uncertain. V was pared by 5 bases and J by 7 bases, with 15 bases between. This CDR3 contains 14 residues. Germline CDR1 is SNHLY and CDR2 is FYNNEI. CDR3 sequence reads: CASSNPLVVNEQFF. CDR3 in DNA: TGTGCCAGCAGTAACCCGTTGGTGGTAAATGAGCAGTTCTTC.

This clonotype was counted only a few times. The chain links TRBV12-3 or TRBV12-4 to TRBJ2-4; TRBD1 is a possible D gene (6 bases). This CDR3 comprises 16 residues. The ends were cut back, 1 base at V and 1 base at J, with 11 bases in the middle. CDR3 protein: CASSLGTVLAKNIQYF. CDR3 bases: TGTGCCAGCAGTTTAGGGACAGTGTTGGCCAAAAACATTCAGTACTTC.

This clonotype was recorded a few times. J is TRBJ1-1 and V is TRBV7-9; D not certain. The CDR3 sequence is 12 residues long. The V gene's germline CDR1 is SEHNR and CDR2 FQNEAQ (reference sequence). Trimming removed 5 bases at V and 4 bases at J, with 8 bases between. As DNA, the CDR3 is TGTGCCAGCAGCCCCGGAGTCACTGAAGCTTTCTTT. Amino acids: CASSPGVTEAFF.

The genes are TRBV24-1 and TRBJ2-1; no clear D gene. The CDR3 is 13 residues long. Germline CDR1 KGHDR, CDR2 SFDVKD. V was cut by 10 bases and J by 7 bases, with 16 bases left in between. This chain's CDR3 is CATSWVGNNEQFF. In DNA, the CDR3 is TGTGCCACGTCCTGGGTTGGGAATAATGAGCAGTTCTTC.

This clonotype has more than one count but fewer than ten. This rearrangement joins TRBV11-2 to TRBJ2-4; no clear D gene. Deletions cut 0 bases from V and 0 bases from J, with 12 bases between. Germline V gene data show CDR1 as SGHAT and CDR2 as FQNNGV. The CDR3 totals 17 residues. DNA for the CDR3: TGTGCCAGCAGCTTAGATCTCTACAGAGGAGCCAAAAACATTCAGTACTTC. Encoded protein: CASSLDLYRGAKNIQYF.

V usage is TRBV5-1 and J usage is TRBJ2-3; no definite D call. CDR1 is SGHRS and CDR2 is YFSETQ in the germline V gene. The V end lost 4 bases, the J end lost 0 bases, and 9 bases lay between the germline ends. CDR3 length equals 14 residues. The CDR3 DNA follows: TGCGCCAGCAGCCCACAGACTAGCACAGATACGCAGTATTTT. Translation: CASSPQTSTDTQYF.

The chain uses TRBV5-4 and TRBJ2-3; D assignment may be TRBD1 or TRBD2 (6 bases each). The CDR3 length is 15 residues. The V gene lost 4 bases and the J gene lost 4 bases, with 16 bases spanning the gap. In germline, CDR1 is SGHNT, CDR2 YYREEE (reference sequence). CDR3 DNA: TGTGCCAGCAGCCCAAGGGGGGCAATGGCAGATACGCAGTATTTT. Amino acids: CASSPRGAMADTQYF. The whole variable domain, remainder taken from reference TRBV5-4 and TRBJ2-3, is ETGVTQSPTHLIKTRGQQVTLRCSSQSGHNTVSWYQQALGQGPQFIFQYYREEENGRGNFPPRFSGLQFPNYSSELNVNALELDDSALYLCASSPRGAMADTQYFGPGTRLTVL.

This clonotype has more than one count but fewer than ten. This sequence joins TRBV7-9 and TRBJ2-1, with TRBD2 as a possible D gene (7 bases). Trimming pared 5 bases from V and 8 bases from J, leaving 19 bases between. CDR1 is SEHNR and CDR2 is FQNEAQ in the germline V gene (reference sequence). The CDR3 has 15 residues. CDR3 nucleotide sequence: TGTGCCAGCAGCCTTGAAGGGGGGGCACCCGATGAGCAGTTCTTC. This translates into CASSLEGGAPDEQFF.

The chain carries TRBV5-5 and TRBJ2-3; 8 bases fit TRBD2. The V gene's germline CDR1 is SGHKS and CDR2 YYEKEE (reference sequence). The V and J ends lost 4 bases and 5 bases, in that order; junction bases with no gene match: 12. The CDR3 loop spans 16 amino acids. The DNA of the CDR3 is TGTGCCAGCAGCACTGGCCCAGCGGGAGTGATAGATACGCAGTATTTT. Protein sequence: CASSTGPAGVIDTQYF.

This sequence joins TRBV12-3 or TRBV12-4 and TRBJ1-5; tentative D call: TRBD1 (5 bases). This CDR3 is 13 amino acids long. The ends were cut back, 2 bases at V and 7 bases at J, with 9 bases in the middle. The CDR3 loop reads CASSLRGQQPQHF. DNA for the CDR3: TGTGCCAGCAGTTTAAGGGGCCAACAGCCCCAGCATTTT.

The chain recombines TRBV14 with TRBJ2-3, with 8 bases aligning to TRBD2. CDR3 length: 15 amino acids. The V segment lost 4 bases and the J segment 5 bases; nucleotides outside the gene matches: 8. From germline, CDR1 is SGHDN and CDR2 FVKESK. CDR3 residues: CASSLSGEVGDTQYF. DNA of the CDR3: TGTGCCAGCAGCCTTAGCGGGGAAGTGGGAGATACGCAGTATTTT.

V usage is TRBV9 and J usage is TRBJ2-7; D uncertain. CDR1 is SGDLS and CDR2 is YYNGEE in the germline V gene. Trimming pared 0 bases from V and 4 bases from J, leaving 8 bases between. The CDR3 runs 13 residues. The CDR3 DNA reads TGTGCCAGCAGCGTAGCGGCCCTTTACGAGCAGTACTTC. It yields the protein CASSVAALYEQYF.

V is TRBV5-1 and J is TRBJ2-1; possible D gene TRBD2, 5 bases. There are 13 residues in the CDR3. Trimming took off 3 bases at V and 9 bases at J, with 13 bases between the two ends. The germline CDR1 and CDR2 sequences are SGHRS and YFSETQ. This chain's CDR3 is CASSSGGEGEQFF. In nucleotides, the CDR3 is TGCGCCAGCAGCTCGGGCGGAGAGGGTGAGCAGTTCTTC.

The rearrangement joins TRBV18 to TRBJ2-7; tentatively, D is TRBD1 (5 bases). Germline CDR1 and CDR2: KGHSH and LQKENI. V lost 6 bases to trimming and J lost 3 bases, with 12 bases between them. The CDR3 covers 13 residues. The CDR3 here is CASSSHTGYEQYF. Written as DNA, the CDR3 is TGTGCCAGCTCTTCTCACACAGGCTACGAGCAGTACTTC.

For the CDR3, the DNA is TGTGCCTGGAGTGTAGGAGAGCGCAGGAGCTCCTACGAGCAGTACTTC. It yields the protein CAWSVGERRSSYEQYF. V is TRBV30 and J is TRBJ2-7; no firm D call. V was shortened by 0 bases and J by 0 bases, with 15 bases between the two germline ends. This CDR3 spans 16 amino acids. Germline CDR1 reads GTSNPN; CDR2 reads SVGIG (reference sequence). Together with reference TRBV30 and TRBJ2-7, the CDR3 gives the full variable domain: SQTIHQWPATLVQPVGSPLSLECTVEGTSNPNLYWYRQAAGRGLQLLFYSVGIGQISSEVPQNLSASRPQDRQFILSSKKLLLSDSGFYLCAWSVGERRSSYEQYFGPGTRLTVT.

The gene calls are TRBV30 and TRBJ1-5; D might be TRBD1 (5 bases). Germline CDR1 and CDR2: GTSNPN and SVGIG (reference sequence). The V and J ends lost 1 base and 2 bases respectively, with 9 bases between them. CDR3 size: 14 residues. The CDR3 reads CAWSAGGGNQPQHF. CDR3 nucleotide sequence: TGTGCCTGGAGTGCGGGGGGAGGCAATCAGCCCCAGCATTTT.

J is TRBJ2-5 and V is TRBV12-3 or TRBV12-4, with a weak D call TRBD2 (6 bases). CDR3 length equals 15 residues. The V end lost 3 bases, the J end lost 2 bases, and 13 bases lay between the germline ends. DNA of the CDR3: TGTGCCAGCAGTTTGGGCGGGGTGAAACAAGAGACCCAGTACTTC. Translated, it gives CASSLGGVKQETQYF.

J is TRBJ1-1 and V is TRBV29-1; maybe TRBD1 (5 bases). Trimming stripped 6 bases from V and 1 base from J, with 15 bases between. The CDR3 has 14 amino acids. Germline V gene sequence: CDR1 SQVTM, CDR2 ANQGSEA. Here the CDR3 DNA reads TGCAGCGTGGCGACCGGGACGGGGAACACTGAAGCTTTCTTT. Amino acids: CSVATGTGNTEAFF.